The clone carrying this TCR beta chain appeared a few times. Study processing details: Nucleated cell number was recorded as an estimate derived from reference gene primer amplification. Method: immunoSEQ multiplex PCR; TCRdb's copy keeps in-frame clones and lacks some. D and trimming come from the DNA, and the V and J calls and clone size come from that table. This table holds roughly 100,000 clones, roughly 89% found once. These data belong to a study of blood T cell repertoires in COVID-19. Trimming cost V 4 bases and J 4 bases, with 13 bases left between them. The CDR3 consists of 14 residues. Germline CDR1 is SEHNR and CDR2 is FQNEAQ (reference sequence).

This receptor was identified in a human donor with COVID-19, enrolled during active disease. The donor label of this sample is uncertain. The rearrangement links TRBV7-9 to TRBJ1-1; possibly TRBD1 for D (6 bases). The sequenced material came from peripheral blood. In nucleotides, the CDR3 is TGTGCCAGCAGCTACAGGGTCGAAAGCACTGAAGCTTTCTTT. Amino acids: CASSYRVESTEAFF.